This T cell receptor beta chain was recovered during a study of CD8+ T cells in alopecia areata. Study overall: Percentage of affected scalp area was the basis on which treated patients' severity was scored.

Worth noting for this clone: No antigen is known for it. Other DNA sequences of this sample code for an identical CDR3.

cDNA serving as the sequencing template came from extracted, reverse transcribed RNA. TCRdb's table, derived via immunoSEQ multiplex PCR, lists solely in-frame clones and lacks some. The profile shows about 190,000 clones, 60% of them singletons. V was pared by 4 bases and J by 5 bases, with 11 bases between. This CDR3 is 12 amino acids long. Germline lookup yields CDR1 GTSNPN and CDR2 SVGIG (reference sequence). Regarding the study as a whole: Because of a solitary nonresponder, the connection of baseline CD8+ expansion to response stays uncertain. With patients, TCR sharing proved less clear than in mice, a difference possibly related to HLA.

Treatment: oral pan-JAK inhibitor, 5-10 mg twice daily. The specimen was CD4+ T cells sorted from blood, collected at week 24, from a patient treated with tofacitinib. This receptor was identified in a human donor with alopecia areata. The chain recombines TRBV30 with TRBJ2-5; a weak D match, TRBD2 (7 bases). CDR3 DNA: TGTGCCTGGACTAGGGGGGGGGAGACCCAGTACTTC. Residues: CAWTRGGETQYF.